The source of this T cell receptor beta chain is a study of T cell changes during pregnancy in multiple sclerosis. Produced via immunoSEQ multiplex PCR; TCRdb's table is partial and in-frame only. The table lists about 55,000 clones, 85% to 90% of them singletons. Germline loops: CDR1 MDHEN, CDR2 SYDVKM. The CDR3 has 15 amino acids. Trimming stripped 1 base from V and 3 bases from J, with 10 bases between. The gene calls are TRBV28 and TRBJ1-5; D uncertain. This sequence originates from a female donor with multiple sclerosis, enrolled in a pregnancy study. The sample consisted of CD4+ T cells from peripheral blood mononuclear cells, taken in the first trimester of pregnancy. The CDR3 here is CASSLSDSYNQPQHF. DNA of the CDR3: TGTGCCAGCAGTTTATCGGACTCGTACAATCAGCCCCAGCATTTT.